This T cell receptor beta chain was retrieved from a study of immune heterogeneity within non-small cell lung tumors listed by TCRdb under 2018. A note on the overall study: By histology, the tumors were several squamous cell carcinomas, around nine non-squamous carcinomas and 1 tumor not otherwise specified. To examine intratumoral immune heterogeneity, the study used whole-exome sequencing, RNA-seq and TCR beta repertoire sequencing on multiple spatially distinct regions of each NSCLC tumor. TCR repertoires were analyzed from 55 to 70 tumor loci of about 16 patients, while transcriptome data covered only 44 loci from roughly 12 patients. For mutant peptides 8 to 11 amino acids long, netMHCpan-3.0 predicted neoantigen binding to the HLA alleles of each patient.

The TCR beta CDR3 region was amplified with a multiplex PCR system, in which a first round of roughly 10 cycles was run using 32 V-gene forward and 13 J-gene reverse primers. A QIAGEN Multiplex PCR Kit was used for first-round PCR, and the primer sequences were filed in Chinese patent CN105087789A. Illumina universal primers were attached in a second round of PCR run with the Phusion High-Fidelity PCR Kit. Paired-end sequencing of TCR libraries was carried out on the Illumina HiSeq X Ten platform at a read length of 151 bp. The original methods were these. Cutadapt removed reads without multiplex PCR primers, PEAR merged read pairs, and MiXCR with default settings called CDR3 regions. Shannon entropy measured repertoire diversity, while clonality was calculated as one minus the Shannon entropy divided by the ln of the count of productive unique sequences. Clonotypes present at frequencies of at least 0.5% were defined as dominant or high-frequency T-cell clones. The public reads were reanalyzed by TCRdb: fastp trimming at Q25, MiXCR alignment, in-frame beta chains only. Entries are consolidated by CDR3 protein sequence, retaining the most common genes and DNA. V and J calls and clone size were set by TCRdb, not the authors. Here the sample has about 11,000 distinct CDR3 sequences; 25% to 30% occur a single time. Of the sample, 6.5% to 9.5% is held by the ten largest clones.

The research as a whole found: A moderate positive correlation (R 0.3 to 0.35), which was statistically significant, linked local T-cell repertoire clonality to local tumor mutational burden. For the most part, high-frequency TCR beta clonotypes differed from one individual patient to another. Identical dominant CDR3B clonotypes recurred across loci within a patient, yet different tumor locations also harbored unique high-frequency clones.

CDR1 and CDR2 were assigned from the germline V gene (reference sequence) as LNHDA and SQIVND. V loses 3 bases, J loses 6 bases, and the germline ends lie 14 bases apart. The CDR3 sequence holds 15 residues, the cysteine and phenylalanine included. CDR3 DNA is the only sequence kept; it has 45 bases, read in frame from the first base. Comments on this clonotype: Its cognate antigen has yet to be identified. No per-base quality is available; no much larger clone lies one base away.

For the TCR template, genomic DNA was extracted from bulk tumor tissue, and 500 to 600 ng of gDNA was amplified for each sample. During surgery, multiple biopsies were taken from each primary tumor, with sampling sites spaced as far apart as possible within the tumor mass. The study cohort was described as untreated and was composed of newly diagnosed NSCLC cases undergoing curative surgery. The donor group was made up of roughly 15 newly diagnosed non-small cell lung cancer patients undergoing surgery with curative intent. Two independent pathologists reviewed the resected tumor masses. Sequencing was performed only on DNA and RNA samples of high quality.

The sample consisted of lung tumor tissue. This clonotype originated in a woman aged 55-70 years with non-small cell lung cancer. The chain is assembled from TRBV19 and TRBJ2-2; D gene: possibly TRBD1, on 7 matching bases. The CDR3: CASSIKEGAAGELFF. The nucleotide sequence reads TGTGCCAGTAGTATCAAGGAGGGGGCGGCCGGGGAGCTGTTTTTT. The CDR3 plus the reference TRBV19 and TRBJ2-2 genes for the other parts give the full variable domain: DGGITQSPKYLFRKEGQNVTLSCEQNLNHDAMYWYRQDPGQGLRLIYYSQIVNDFQKGDIAEGYSVSREKKESFPLTVTSAQKNPTAFYLCASSIKEGAAGELFFGEGSRLTVL.